Shown below are 15 T cell receptor beta chains from a single sample sequenced in a study of cytomegalovirus exposure and HLA in healthy donors (dated by TCRdb to about 2017). Library prep was done by the immunoSEQ multiplex PCR assay. This is the immuneACCESS table as TCRdb keeps it, with only in-frame sequences that have V and J called. A part of the clones is gone; compared with another copy, unresolved V genes explain less than half, and the rest is unexplained. This sample is represented by fewer than 100,000 clones; approximately 91% of them were singletons. Less than 2.5% of the sample is in the top ten clones. The material sequenced was PBMCs. These receptors were taken from a man aged 25 to 40 in good health and CMV-seronegative.

CDR3 region: CASSGVGTGGRETQYF. For the CDR3, the DNA is TGTGCCAGCAGTGGAGTTGGGACAGGGGGTCGAGAGACCCAGTACTTC. The chain uses TRBV2 and TRBJ2-5, with 11 bases that match TRBD1. This CDR3 is 16 amino acids long. Germline lookup yields CDR1 SNHLY and CDR2 FYNNEI. V lost 4 bases and J lost 4; bases outside the gene matches: 8.

CDR3 DNA: TGTGCCAGCATATCTAGCGGACACTACAATGAGCAGTTCTTC. This codes for CASISSGHYNEQFF. This sequence joins TRBV7-9 and TRBJ2-1, with 7 bases lining up with TRBD2. Germline V lookup: CDR1 SEHNR, CDR2 FQNEAQ (reference sequence). The V segment lost 7 bases and the J segment 3 bases; nucleotides outside the gene matches: 6. The CDR3 is 14 amino acids.

The chain links TRBV6-5 to TRBJ2-1; no clear D gene. V was cut by 4 bases and J by 6 bases, with 10 bases left in between. Germline loops: CDR1 MNHEY, CDR2 SVGAGI. The CDR3 has 13 amino acids. This CDR3 reads CASSSGISNEQFF. CDR3 DNA sequence: TGTGCCAGCAGTTCCGGTATAAGCAATGAGCAGTTCTTC.

The chain joins TRBV10-3 to TRBJ2-2, with D possibly being TRBD1 or TRBD2 (6 bases each). Germline lookup yields CDR1 ENHRY and CDR2 SYGVKD. The germline V and J ends were trimmed by 8 bases and 4 bases, with 23 bases remaining between them. This CDR3 is built from 17 residues. CDR3 residues: CAIGGGLVQGFTGELFF. The CDR3 region has the DNA TGTGCCATCGGTGGGGGGCTTGTACAGGGATTCACCGGGGAGCTGTTTTTT.

CDR3: CASSLGTGGPDTQYF. As DNA, the CDR3 is TGTGCCAGCAGCTTGGGGACAGGGGGCCCAGATACGCAGTATTTT. V is TRBV5-6 and J is TRBJ2-3; TRBD1 agrees at 11 bases. The germline CDR1 and CDR2 sequences are SGHDT and YYEEEE. The CDR3 runs 15 residues. The ends lost 0 bases at V and 4 bases at J; junction bases unmatched: 1.

The J gene is TRBJ1-1, the V gene TRBV28; D gene ambiguous. The V end lost 7 bases, the J end lost 5 bases, and 8 bases lay between the germline ends. The CDR3 spans 11 residues. Germline CDR1 MDHEN, CDR2 SYDVKM. Written as DNA, the CDR3 is TGTGCCAGCACCTGGGAGACTGAAGCTTTCTTT. It yields the protein CASTWETEAFF.

This chain uses TRBV5-1 with TRBJ2-1; the match to TRBD2 covers 7 bases. The CDR3 is 14 residues long. Losses at the gene ends were 0 bases for V and 6 bases for J; bases not matched to a gene: 3. Per germline, CDR1 SGHRS and CDR2 YFSETQ. The CDR3 DNA reads TGCGCCAGCAGCTTGGGAGCGGGGCTCAATGAGCAGTTCTTC. As protein: CASSLGAGLNEQFF.

The V gene is TRBV6-6, the J gene TRBJ2-1; the D gene is possibly TRBD2 (5 bases). Deletions cut 2 bases from V and 9 bases from J, with 5 bases between. CDR1 and CDR2 (germline): MNHNY, SVGAGI (reference sequence). This CDR3 comprises 11 residues. This CDR3 reads CASSYGGEQFF. CDR3 nucleotides: TGTGCCAGCAGTTACGGAGGTGAGCAGTTCTTC.

This clone was counted once. The gene calls are TRBV6-5 and TRBJ2-1; TRBD2 matches 7 bases. Germline V gives CDR1 MNHEY, CDR2 SVGAGI. This CDR3 is built from 16 residues. After removal of 2 bases from V and 2 bases from J, the junction contained 6 bases not matched to a gene. The CDR3 protein is CASSYGWEGPYNEQFF. In DNA form, the CDR3 reads TGTGCCAGCAGTTACGGTTGGGAGGGGCCCTACAATGAGCAGTTCTTC.

This clone has a single count. The gene calls are TRBV10-2 and TRBJ1-5; D ambiguous. Germline lookup yields CDR1 WSHSY and CDR2 SAAADI. The CDR3 has 13 amino acids. Between the trimmed V and J ends, which lost 4 bases and 3 bases, there was a span of 7 bases. The CDR3 nucleotides read TGCGCCAGCAGTGGCGGATACAATCAGCCCCAGCATTTT. Translation gives CASSGGYNQPQHF.

The chain is built from TRBV18 and TRBJ1-5; 7 bases map to TRBD1. The CDR3 totals 14 residues. CDR1 and CDR2 from the germline V gene are KGHSH and LQKENI. V dropped 6 bases and J dropped 8; count of bases not matched to a gene: 10. CDR3 sequence: CASSPTGVGEPQHF. CDR3 coding DNA: TGTGCCAGCTCGCCTACAGGGGTTGGCGAGCCCCAGCATTTT.

The chain joins TRBV4-1 to TRBJ1-4; TRBD1 agrees at 7 bases. The V and J ends lost 0 bases and 8 bases, in that order; junction bases with no gene match: 12. Germline assignment: CDR1 MGHRA and CDR2 YSYEKL. The CDR3 covers 17 residues. CDR3 in DNA: TGCGCCAGCAGCCAAGATCCGAGGCGGGGACAGATAGAAAAACTGTTTTTT. As protein: CASSQDPRRGQIEKLFF.

The chain carries TRBV19 and TRBJ2-3; no clear D gene. The CDR3 is 11 residues long. Germline V gene sequence: CDR1 LNHDA, CDR2 SQIVND (reference sequence). Trimming left V 5 bases short and J 5 bases short, with 5 bases between. Here the CDR3 reads CASSFVDTQYF. The DNA of the CDR3 is TGTGCCAGTAGTTTCGTAGATACGCAGTATTTT.

The rearrangement uses TRBV10-1 and TRBJ2-2; 10 bases line up with TRBD1. Losses at the gene ends were 8 bases for V and 9 bases for J; bases not matched to a gene: 12. The CDR3 consists of 15 residues. The germline CDR1 and CDR2 sequences are WNHNN and SYGVQD (reference sequence). The CDR3 loop reads CASGQGDRGIRELFF. The DNA of the CDR3 is TGCGCCAGCGGACAAGGGGACAGGGGTATCCGGGAGCTGTTTTTT.

The CDR3 region has the DNA TGTGCCAGCAGCCTCAACAGGGGACAGACCCAGTACTTC. This translates into CASSLNRGQTQYF. The chain is built from TRBV14 and TRBJ2-5; 7 bases map to TRBD1. V was pared by 4 bases and J by 6 bases, with 5 bases of the junction left unmatched. The CDR3 spans 13 residues. Germline values: CDR1 SGHDN, CDR2 FVKESK.